Here is one T cell receptor beta chain with its context. The antigen remains undetermined. J gave up 10 bases and V 7 bases, and 15 bases lay outside the gene matches. There are 15 residues in the CDR3. In germline, CDR1 is MNHNS, CDR2 SASEGT. These data belong to a study of T cell responses to AZD1222 COVID-19 vaccine. Overall study results and limits: Rises in breadth and depth of Spike-specific TCRs came after two AZD1222 doses. Donor demographics were predominantly white British with a female majority; clonal diversity may be underestimated. Repertoire sampling was restricted to post-peak T cell response timepoints.

TCRdb's copy holds only in-frame clones and misses some; the assay was immunoSEQ multiplex PCR. The repertoire has around 140,000 clones, more than 85% of them found once; the top ten carry roughly 3.7%. The sequence was obtained from an adult in good health. This specimen was peripheral blood, taken on day 0 of AZD1222 vaccination. This chain links TRBV6-1 with TRBJ1-1; 10 bases align to TRBD1. The CDR3 DNA reads as TGTGCCAGCATAGGAGGACAGGGGGTTAGGTCGGGAGCTTTCTTT. As protein: CASIGGQGVRSGAFF.